The rows below give T cell receptor beta chains drawn from one sample of a study of blood T cell repertoires in COVID-19. Sequenced by immunoSEQ multiplex PCR; TCRdb stores in-frame clones only, minus some. The table records over 250,000 clones, around 89% of them present only once. The sequenced sample was PBMCs or T cells enriched from blood (not recorded which). All receptors come from a middle-aged man who had recovered from COVID-19. The CDR3 runs from the conserved cysteine through the conserved F or W. Fields, in order: D gene, V gene, clone size, J gene, CDR3 protein, CDR3 DNA. A D gene is named only where the DNA matches it firmly. Part of the rows lack a size; the others show once, few, many or a class for expanded clones.

d_call: NA; v_call: TRBV10-1; clone_size: NA; j_call: TRBJ2-2; cdr3_aa: CASSEQIQGHGELFF; cdr3_nt: TGCGCCAGCAGTGAGCAAATCCAGGGTCACGGGGAGCTGTTTTTT
d_call: NA; v_call: TRBV9; clone_size: few; j_call: TRBJ1-1; cdr3_aa: CASSAGSMNTEAFF; cdr3_nt: TGTGCCAGCAGCGCGGGGAGCATGAACACTGAAGCTTTCTTT
d_call: NA; v_call: TRBV10-3; clone_size: NA; j_call: TRBJ1-2; cdr3_aa: CAISGIFGSGYTF; cdr3_nt: TGTGCCATCAGTGGAATTTTTGGGAGTGGCTACACCTTC
d_call: NA; v_call: TRBV3-1/TRBV3-2; clone_size: NA; j_call: TRBJ2-2; cdr3_aa: CASSQEGGIGYTGELFF; cdr3_nt: TGTGCCAGCAGCCAAGAGGGGGGTATAGGTTACACCGGGGAGCTGTTTTTT
d_call: NA; v_call: TRBV6-1; clone_size: many; j_call: TRBJ2-7; cdr3_aa: CASSEVGGWQYF; cdr3_nt: TGTGCCAGCAGTGAGGTGGGCGGGTGGCAGTACTTC
d_call: NA; v_call: TRBV5-4; clone_size: NA; j_call: TRBJ2-7; cdr3_aa: CASSLFVGGLNEQYF; cdr3_nt: TGTGCCAGCAGCTTGTTTGTCGGGGGTTTGAACGAGCAGTACTTC
d_call: NA; v_call: TRBV11-3; clone_size: NA; j_call: TRBJ1-2; cdr3_aa: CASSLGSGPQGLYGYTF; cdr3_nt: TGTGCCAGCAGCTTAGGATCAGGCCCACAGGGCCTCTATGGCTACACCTTC
d_call: TRBD1; v_call: TRBV5-6; clone_size: NA; j_call: TRBJ1-2; cdr3_aa: CASSLVVSGGSDGYTF; cdr3_nt: TGTGCCAGCAGCTTGGTAGTGTCAGGGGGATCTGATGGCTACACCTTC
d_call: TRBD1; v_call: TRBV9; clone_size: NA; j_call: TRBJ1-5; cdr3_aa: CASSVGPGQGVQQPQHF; cdr3_nt: TGTGCCAGCAGCGTAGGCCCGGGACAGGGCGTACAGCAGCCCCAGCATTTT
d_call: NA; v_call: TRBV5-4; clone_size: NA; j_call: TRBJ2-7; cdr3_aa: CASSLDGGGYEQYF; cdr3_nt: TGTGCCAGCAGCTTGGACGGGGGAGGATACGAGCAGTACTTC
d_call: NA; v_call: TRBV19; clone_size: NA; j_call: TRBJ2-2; cdr3_aa: CASSREDRDLDTGELFF; cdr3_nt: TGTGCCAGTAGTCGGGAGGACAGGGATTTGGACACCGGGGAGCTGTTTTTT
d_call: NA; v_call: TRBV3-1/TRBV3-2; clone_size: NA; j_call: TRBJ1-6; cdr3_aa: CASSLPREGRYNSPLHF; cdr3_nt: TGTGCCAGCAGCCTCCCGAGGGAGGGGCGTTATAATTCACCCCTCCACTTT
d_call: TRBD2; v_call: TRBV5-1; clone_size: NA; j_call: TRBJ2-3; cdr3_aa: CASSDRGGLAGAAYTQYF; cdr3_nt: TGCGCCAGCAGCGACCGGGGGGGACTAGCGGGAGCGGCATATACGCAGTATTTT
d_call: TRBD1; v_call: TRBV10-3; clone_size: NA; j_call: TRBJ2-5; cdr3_aa: CAISGDRVGQETQYF; cdr3_nt: TGTGCCATCAGTGGTGACAGGGTTGGACAAGAGACCCAGTACTTC
d_call: NA; v_call: TRBV5-4; clone_size: NA; j_call: TRBJ1-2; cdr3_aa: CASSWQGWGYGYTF; cdr3_nt: TGTGCCAGCAGCTGGCAGGGATGGGGCTATGGCTACACCTTC
d_call: TRBD1; v_call: TRBV29-1; clone_size: once; j_call: TRBJ1-1; cdr3_aa: CSGGEQGAATEAFF; cdr3_nt: TGCAGCGGGGGAGAACAGGGGGCGGCCACTGAAGCTTTCTTT
d_call: TRBD1; v_call: TRBV29-1; clone_size: few; j_call: TRBJ1-5; cdr3_aa: CSAGQGDQPQHF; cdr3_nt: TGCAGCGCGGGACAGGGGGATCAGCCCCAGCATTTT
d_call: NA; v_call: TRBV9; clone_size: NA; j_call: TRBJ1-4; cdr3_aa: CASSSPAGSTNEKLFF; cdr3_nt: TGTGCCAGCAGCTCACCAGCAGGGTCAACTAATGAAAAACTGTTTTTT
d_call: NA; v_call: TRBV10-2; clone_size: NA; j_call: TRBJ2-1; cdr3_aa: CASSDRRVDEQFF; cdr3_nt: TGCGCCAGCAGTGACCGGCGGGTAGATGAGCAGTTCTTC
d_call: TRBD2; v_call: TRBV19; clone_size: NA; j_call: TRBJ2-3; cdr3_aa: CASSARLAGDTDTQYF; cdr3_nt: TGTGCCAGTAGTGCCAGACTAGCGGGGGACACAGATACGCAGTATTTT
d_call: TRBD1; v_call: TRBV28; clone_size: NA; j_call: TRBJ2-7; cdr3_aa: CASSRGTGGASFYEQYF; cdr3_nt: TGTGCCAGCAGCCGAGGGACAGGGGGCGCGTCATTCTACGAGCAGTACTTC
d_call: NA; v_call: TRBV15; clone_size: NA; j_call: TRBJ2-7; cdr3_aa: CATSRREFPYEQYF; cdr3_nt: TGTGCCACCAGCAGGAGGGAGTTTCCGTACGAGCAGTACTTC
d_call: TRBD1; v_call: TRBV19; clone_size: NA; j_call: TRBJ2-1; cdr3_aa: CASSIQGQNNEQFF; cdr3_nt: TGTGCCAGTAGTATACAGGGACAGAACAATGAGCAGTTCTTC
d_call: TRBD1; v_call: TRBV19; clone_size: NA; j_call: TRBJ2-7; cdr3_aa: CASSGMAGTGPYEQYF; cdr3_nt: TGTGCCAGTAGCGGTATGGCCGGGACAGGGCCCTACGAGCAGTACTTC
d_call: TRBD2; v_call: TRBV18; clone_size: NA; j_call: TRBJ2-3; cdr3_aa: CASSPLRTSGGLTDTQYF; cdr3_nt: TGTGCCAGCTCACCACTGAGGACTAGCGGGGGCCTCACAGATACGCAGTATTTT
d_call: TRBD1; v_call: TRBV27; clone_size: NA; j_call: TRBJ2-3; cdr3_aa: CASRLTGGLNTQYF; cdr3_nt: TGTGCCAGCAGATTAACAGGGGGTCTGAATACGCAGTATTTT
d_call: NA; v_call: TRBV29-1; clone_size: once; j_call: TRBJ2-5; cdr3_aa: CSVGHLEETQYF; cdr3_nt: TGCAGCGTTGGTCATCTAGAAGAGACCCAGTACTTC
d_call: NA; v_call: TRBV5-1; clone_size: NA; j_call: TRBJ2-2; cdr3_aa: CASSLYPGDTGELFF; cdr3_nt: TGCGCCAGCAGCTTGTACCCCGGGGACACCGGGGAGCTGTTTTTT
d_call: TRBD2; v_call: TRBV27; clone_size: NA; j_call: TRBJ2-1; cdr3_aa: CASSLAHPTSGGDNEQFF; cdr3_nt: TGTGCCAGCAGTTTGGCCCACCCCACTAGCGGGGGAGACAATGAGCAGTTCTTC
d_call: NA; v_call: TRBV3-1/TRBV3-2; clone_size: NA; j_call: TRBJ1-2; cdr3_aa: CASSQDITVSYGYTF; cdr3_nt: TGTGCCAGCAGCCAAGATATAACTGTTAGCTATGGCTACACCTTC
d_call: NA; v_call: TRBV28; clone_size: NA; j_call: TRBJ2-1; cdr3_aa: CASSGPRIAAYNEQFF; cdr3_nt: TGTGCCAGCAGTGGGCCCCGAATAGCGGCGTACAATGAGCAGTTCTTC
d_call: NA; v_call: TRBV5-1; clone_size: few; j_call: TRBJ1-1; cdr3_aa: CASSPNGELNTEAFF; cdr3_nt: TGCGCCAGCAGCCCCAACGGGGAACTTAACACTGAAGCTTTCTTT
d_call: NA; v_call: TRBV28; clone_size: NA; j_call: TRBJ1-4; cdr3_aa: CASALGRGREKLFF; cdr3_nt: TGTGCCAGCGCCCTGGGAAGGGGTCGTGAAAAACTGTTTTTT
d_call: NA; v_call: TRBV27; clone_size: NA; j_call: TRBJ1-1; cdr3_aa: CASSLSLPGITEAFF; cdr3_nt: TGTGCCAGCAGTTTATCATTGCCAGGGATTACTGAAGCTTTCTTT
d_call: NA; v_call: TRBV15; clone_size: NA; j_call: TRBJ2-5; cdr3_aa: CATSKNLGVGKTQYF; cdr3_nt: TGTGCCACCAGCAAAAATCTAGGGGTAGGAAAGACCCAGTACTTC
d_call: NA; v_call: TRBV9; clone_size: NA; j_call: TRBJ1-6; cdr3_aa: CASSVTPYNSPLHF; cdr3_nt: TGTGCCAGCAGCGTAACTCCTTATAATTCACCCCTCCACTTT
d_call: TRBD1; v_call: TRBV7-9; clone_size: few; j_call: TRBJ2-7; cdr3_aa: CASRPPRGLYEQYF; cdr3_nt: TGTGCCAGCAGACCCCCGAGGGGGCTCTACGAGCAGTACTTC
d_call: TRBD2; v_call: TRBV27; clone_size: NA; j_call: TRBJ2-7; cdr3_aa: CASSFYGTSGRAHEQYF; cdr3_nt: TGTGCCAGCAGTTTTTATGGGACTAGCGGGAGGGCTCACGAGCAGTACTTC
d_call: TRBD2; v_call: TRBV28; clone_size: NA; j_call: TRBJ2-1; cdr3_aa: CASSLASGRGYEQFF; cdr3_nt: TGTGCCAGCAGTTTGGCTAGCGGGAGGGGGTATGAGCAGTTCTTC
d_call: TRBD2; v_call: TRBV7-9; clone_size: NA; j_call: TRBJ2-5; cdr3_aa: CASSISGRASQETQYF; cdr3_nt: TGTGCCAGCAGCATTAGCGGGAGGGCCAGCCAAGAGACCCAGTACTTC
d_call: TRBD1; v_call: TRBV2; clone_size: NA; j_call: TRBJ2-2; cdr3_aa: CARAGTDDTGELFF; cdr3_nt: TGTGCCAGAGCCGGGACAGACGACACCGGGGAGCTGTTTTTT
d_call: NA; v_call: TRBV28; clone_size: NA; j_call: TRBJ1-2; cdr3_aa: CASSSPTGYAYGYTF; cdr3_nt: TGTGCCAGCAGTTCGCCCACAGGGTACGCCTATGGCTACACCTTC
d_call: TRBD1; v_call: TRBV7-6; clone_size: NA; j_call: TRBJ2-7; cdr3_aa: CASSPRQGGSYEQYF; cdr3_nt: TGTGCCAGCAGCCCGCGACAGGGGGGCTCCTACGAGCAGTACTTC
d_call: TRBD2; v_call: TRBV3-1/TRBV3-2; clone_size: once; j_call: TRBJ2-7; cdr3_aa: CASSQVGTSGRGSYEQYF; cdr3_nt: TGTGCCAGCAGCCAAGTCGGGACTAGCGGGAGGGGGTCCTACGAGCAGTACTTC
d_call: TRBD1; v_call: TRBV15; clone_size: NA; j_call: TRBJ1-5; cdr3_aa: CATSRDRGAGQPQHF; cdr3_nt: TGTGCCACCAGCAGGGACAGGGGAGCGGGTCAGCCCCAGCATTTT
d_call: NA; v_call: TRBV7-2; clone_size: NA; j_call: TRBJ1-3; cdr3_aa: CASSSYRDSGNTIYF; cdr3_nt: TGTGCCAGCAGCTCCTACAGGGATTCTGGAAACACCATATATTTT
d_call: NA; v_call: TRBV9; clone_size: NA; j_call: TRBJ1-1; cdr3_aa: CASSVVGDNTEAFF; cdr3_nt: TGTGCCAGCAGCGTAGTAGGGGATAACACTGAAGCTTTCTTT
d_call: NA; v_call: TRBV18; clone_size: NA; j_call: TRBJ2-3; cdr3_aa: CASSPISSGTDTQYF; cdr3_nt: TGTGCCAGCTCACCCATCTCTAGCGGCACAGATACGCAGTATTTT
d_call: NA; v_call: TRBV7-6; clone_size: NA; j_call: TRBJ1-5; cdr3_aa: CASSLGQGSNQPQHF; cdr3_nt: TGTGCCAGCAGCTTGGGTCAGGGGAGCAATCAGCCCCAGCATTTT
d_call: TRBD1; v_call: TRBV18; clone_size: NA; j_call: TRBJ1-1; cdr3_aa: CASSLGTGRMNTEAFF; cdr3_nt: TGTGCCAGCTCACTCGGGACAGGTCGAATGAACACTGAAGCTTTCTTT
d_call: NA; v_call: TRBV29-1; clone_size: NA; j_call: TRBJ1-1; cdr3_aa: CSVVEGYEAFF; cdr3_nt: TGCAGCGTTGTCGAGGGATATGAAGCTTTCTTT
d_call: NA; v_call: TRBV3-1/TRBV3-2; clone_size: NA; j_call: TRBJ1-1; cdr3_aa: CASSQPGMNTEAFF; cdr3_nt: TGTGCCAGCAGCCAACCAGGAATGAACACTGAAGCTTTCTTT
d_call: NA; v_call: TRBV19; clone_size: NA; j_call: TRBJ1-3; cdr3_aa: CATRPSDKGRTTIYF; cdr3_nt: TGTGCCACAAGACCCTCCGACAAAGGGAGGACCACCATATATTTT